This passage covers 16 T cell receptor beta chains from one sample sequenced in a study of early T cells in non-severe SARS-CoV-2 infection. TCRdb ran MiXCR on the 5' RACE reads and lists one entry per CDR3 protein. The table records roughly 120,000 distinct CDR3 sequences, approximately 12% of them present only once. The sequences come from whole blood, collected at baseline. The receptors shown here come from an adult who was a healthcare worker with PCR-confirmed SARS-CoV-2 infection or an uninfected control (not recorded which).

This clonotype was detected a few times. CDR3 residues: CSVEGGWTEAFF. In DNA, the CDR3 is TGCAGCGTTGAAGGGGGTTGGACTGAAGCTTTCTTT. This sequence joins TRBV29-1 and TRBJ1-1, with unresolved D. CDR1 and CDR2 (germline): SQVTM, ANQGSEA. V was cut by 1 base and J by 5 bases, with 8 bases left in between. This CDR3 is 12 amino acids long.

This clonotype was detected a few times. The chain combines TRBV19 with TRBJ1-1, with D possibly matching TRBD1 (5 bases). The CDR3 is 13 residues long. Trimming removed 3 bases from V and 3 bases from J, with 8 bases in between. The germline gives CDR1 LNHDA, CDR2 SQIVND (reference sequence). CDR3 loop: CASSIKGDTEAFF. Here the CDR3 DNA reads TGTGCCAGTAGTATTAAAGGGGACACTGAAGCTTTCTTT.

This clonotype was detected a few times. The chain recombines TRBV9 with TRBJ2-5, with D perhaps being TRBD1 or TRBD2 (5 bases each). There are 15 residues in the CDR3. Between the trimmed V and J ends, which lost 0 bases and 4 bases, there was a span of 13 bases. The germline CDR1 and CDR2 sequences are SGDLS and YYNGEE. The CDR3 region is CASSVALGVRETQYF. In DNA, the CDR3 is TGTGCCAGCAGCGTAGCTCTGGGGGTCCGAGAGACCCAGTACTTC.

This chain uses TRBV20-1 with TRBJ2-1, with 10 nucleotides matching TRBD1. The junction had 9 bases not matched to a gene; V was cut back by 3 bases and J by 7 bases. CDR1 is DFQATT, CDR2 SNEGSKA, per germline (reference sequence). CDR3 length equals 15 residues. CDR3 sequence (DNA): TGCAGTGCTAGGTTTGACAGGGGGCTTATAAATGAGCAGTTCTTC. Translating it yields CSARFDRGLINEQFF.

This clonotype was counted between two and nine times. The chain carries TRBV12-3 or TRBV12-4 and TRBJ1-1; 9 bases line up with TRBD1. J lost 1 base, V lost 6 bases, and 3 bases had no gene match. This CDR3 has 14 residues. The CDR3 spells CASRGGQGNTEAFF. The CDR3 DNA sequence: TGTGCCAGCAGGGGGGGACAGGGGAACACTGAAGCTTTCTTT.

The V call is TRBV6-5, the J call TRBJ2-2, with TRBD1 as a possible D gene (6 bases). Germline CDR1 MNHEY, CDR2 SVGAGI. V was trimmed by 6 bases and J by 3 bases, leaving 11 bases between them. The CDR3 loop spans 14 amino acids. CDR3 protein: CASRMDSDTGELFF. For the CDR3, the DNA is TGTGCCAGCAGGATGGACAGTGACACCGGGGAGCTGTTTTTT.

The V and J genes are TRBV5-5 and TRBJ1-4; tentatively, D is TRBD1 (6 bases). Germline V gene sequence: CDR1 SGHKS, CDR2 YYEKEE (reference sequence). V was cut by 2 bases and J by 5 bases, with 16 bases left in between. The CDR3 is 16 amino acids. This CDR3 reads CASSLRIQGWNEKLFF. The CDR3 coding sequence is TGTGCCAGCAGCTTAAGAATACAGGGATGGAATGAAAAACTGTTTTTT.

This clonotype was picked up a small number of times. The V gene is TRBV6-4, the J gene TRBJ2-1, with 7 bases lining up with TRBD2. The V segment lost 4 bases and the J segment 4 bases; nucleotides outside the gene matches: 13. This CDR3 is 17 amino acids long. The germline gives CDR1 MRHNA, CDR2 SNTAGT. The CDR3 reads CASSGFKASGVYNEQFF. The CDR3 DNA is TGTGCCAGCAGTGGATTTAAGGCTAGCGGAGTTTACAATGAGCAGTTCTTC.

This clonotype appeared a few times. The V call is TRBV7-7, the J call TRBJ2-3; D not certain. Trimming cost V 2 bases and J 4 bases, with 7 bases left between them. Germline values: CDR1 SSHAT, CDR2 FNYEAQ (reference sequence). This CDR3 is 13 amino acids long. The CDR3 here is CASSLSQADTQYF. CDR3 sequence (DNA): TGTGCCAGCAGCTTAAGCCAGGCAGATACGCAGTATTTT. Full variable domain (missing parts from reference TRBV7-7 and TRBJ2-3): GAGVSQSPRYKVTKRGQDVTLRCDPISSHATLYWYQQALGQGPEFLTYFNYEAQPDKSGLPSDRFSAERPEGSISTLTIQRTEQRDSAMYRCASSLSQADTQYFGPGTRLTVL.

This clonotype was counted at least ten times. V usage is TRBV28 and J usage is TRBJ2-7, with D tentatively TRBD1 (6 bases). Deletions cut 4 bases from V and 2 bases from J, with 6 bases between. Germline V CDR1 and CDR2: MDHEN, SYDVKM. This CDR3 contains 12 residues. CDR3 residues: CASSSGAYEQYF. In DNA form, the CDR3 reads TGTGCCAGCAGTTCAGGGGCCTACGAGCAGTACTTC.

Details on this clonotype: The conserved phenylalanine or tryptophan normally closing the CDR3 is absent here, so this likely arose from a read error. It is unclear where the CDR3 begins or ends on the DNA, so no DNA is shown, and the CDR3 is as TCRdb lists it. The CDR3 spells CSARPRGS. The V gene is TRBV20-1, the J gene TRBJ1-1; the D call TRBD1 from the table was never checked on the DNA. Germline-derived CDR1 and CDR2 are DFQATT and SNEGSKA (reference sequence). Counting both end residues, the CDR3 totals 8 amino acids.

With respect to this clonotype: This CDR3 is missing its conserved last phenylalanine or tryptophan, likely due to a read error. The limits of the CDR3 on the DNA are not certain, so only TCRdb's listed CDR3 is given. The chain's CDR3 is CSARDRNREKPQV. The chain combines TRBV20-1 with TRBJ1-1; no check of the table's D call, TRBD1, against the DNA was made. Germline V gene lookup returns CDR1 DFQATT and CDR2 SNEGSKA (reference sequence). The CDR3 adds up to 13 amino acids, both ends counted.

This clonotype was observed a few times. This chain links TRBV28 with TRBJ2-7; 9 nucleotides match TRBD1. Trimming at V came to 6 bases and at J to 5 bases, leaving 8 bases not matched to a gene. In germline, CDR1 is MDHEN, CDR2 SYDVKM. The CDR3 is 14 residues long. In nucleotides, the CDR3 is TGTGCCAGCAGGGAGGGACAGGGATACCACGAGCAGTACTTC. It encodes CASREGQGYHEQYF.

The rearrangement joins TRBV2 to TRBJ2-2; 7 bases are a match to TRBD1. The germline CDR1 and CDR2 sequences are SNHLY and FYNNEI. The length of the CDR3 is 14 residues. Trimming removed 8 bases from V and 0 bases from J; junction bases left unmatched: 3. The CDR3 coding sequence is TGTGCCAGCCGACAGGGAACGAACACCGGGGAGCTGTTTTTT. Protein: CASRQGTNTGELFF.

This clonotype was detected a few times. The chain recombines TRBV7-6 with TRBJ2-2; perhaps D is TRBD1 or TRBD2 (5 bases each). The length of the CDR3 is 15 residues. V dropped 5 bases and J dropped 3 bases, with 13 bases sitting between them. CDR1 and CDR2 (germline): SGHVS, FNYEAQ. The CDR3 coding sequence is TGTGCCAGCAGCATCCGGGACGGACACACCGGGGAGCTGTTTTTT. Translation: CASSIRDGHTGELFF.

The rearrangement uses TRBV29-1 and TRBJ2-7, with D possibly TRBD1 on 6 matching bases. The germline V gene encodes CDR1 SQVTM and CDR2 ANQGSEA. With 5 bases removed from V and 0 bases from J, the gap between germline ends came to 8 bases. There are 12 residues in the CDR3. The CDR3 loop reads CSVTQGSYEQYF. The CDR3 nucleotides read TGCAGCGTTACACAGGGCTCCTACGAGCAGTACTTC.